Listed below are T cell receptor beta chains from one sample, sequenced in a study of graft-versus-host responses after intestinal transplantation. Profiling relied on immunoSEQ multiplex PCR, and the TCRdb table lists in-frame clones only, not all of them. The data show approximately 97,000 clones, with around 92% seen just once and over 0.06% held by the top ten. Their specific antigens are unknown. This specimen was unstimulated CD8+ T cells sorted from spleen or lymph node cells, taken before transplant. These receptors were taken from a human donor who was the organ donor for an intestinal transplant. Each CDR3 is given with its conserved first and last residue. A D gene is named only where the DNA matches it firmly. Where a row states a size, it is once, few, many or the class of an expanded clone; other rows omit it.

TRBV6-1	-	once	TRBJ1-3	TGTGCCAGCAACCGGTACTCTGGAAACACCATATATTTT	CASNRYSGNTIYF
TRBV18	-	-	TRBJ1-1	TGTGCCAGCTCACCACCAGAGAGTAGCATGAACACTGAAGCTTTCTTT	CASSPPESSMNTEAFF
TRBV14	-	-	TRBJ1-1	TGTGCCAGCAGCCAGCCGGGAACTGAAGCTTTCTTT	CASSQPGTEAFF
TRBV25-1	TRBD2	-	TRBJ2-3	TGTGCCAACAGTAGCGGGGGACACACAGATACGCAGTATTTT	CANSSGGHTDTQYF
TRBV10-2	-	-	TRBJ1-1	TGCGCCAGCAGTTGGGACACAACCACCGCTGAAGCTTTCTTT	CASSWDTTTAEAFF
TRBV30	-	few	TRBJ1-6	TGTGCCACCGCCGGGACATTATATAATTCACCCCTCCACTTT	CATAGTLYNSPLHF
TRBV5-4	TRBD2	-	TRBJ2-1	TGTGCCAGCAGCGCGGGAGTCCCGGAGCAGTTCTTC	CASSAGVPEQFF
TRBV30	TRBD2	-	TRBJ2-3	TGTGCCTGGAGTCACACTAGCGGTAGCACAGATACGCAGTATTTT	CAWSHTSGSTDTQYF
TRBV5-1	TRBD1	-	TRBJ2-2	TGCGCCAGCAGCTTGGGGGACAGGGTGATAAGGTTCCAGGACACCGGGGAGCTGTTTTTT	CASSLGDRVIRFQDTGELFF
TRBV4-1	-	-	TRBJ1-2	TGCGCCAGCAGCTCCGGGGGGGCAGTCGCTAACTATGGCTACACCTTC	CASSSGGAVANYGYTF
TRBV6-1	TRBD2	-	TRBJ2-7	TGTGCCAGCAGTGAAGGGCCTAGCGGGGCGGGCTACGAGCAGTACTTC	CASSEGPSGAGYEQYF